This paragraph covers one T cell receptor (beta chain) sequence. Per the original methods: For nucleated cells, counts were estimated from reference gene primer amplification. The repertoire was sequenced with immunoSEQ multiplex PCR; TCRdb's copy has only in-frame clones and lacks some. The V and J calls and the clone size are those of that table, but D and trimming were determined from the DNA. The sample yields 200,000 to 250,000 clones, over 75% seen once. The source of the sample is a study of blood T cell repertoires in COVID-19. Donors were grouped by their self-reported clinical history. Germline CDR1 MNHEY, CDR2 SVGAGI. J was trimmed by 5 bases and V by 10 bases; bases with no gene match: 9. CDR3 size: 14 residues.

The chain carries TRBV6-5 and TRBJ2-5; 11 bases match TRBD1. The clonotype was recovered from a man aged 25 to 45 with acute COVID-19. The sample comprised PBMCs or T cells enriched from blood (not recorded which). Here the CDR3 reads CAIGQGALGETQYF. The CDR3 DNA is TGTGCCATAGGACAGGGGGCACTAGGGGAGACCCAGTACTTC.